One sample yielded the 21 T cell receptor beta chains listed below, sequenced in a study of cytomegalovirus exposure and HLA in healthy donors. PCR employed 60 Vbeta and 13 Jbeta primers. Repertoires were generated with immunoSEQ multiplex PCR, while TCRdb's copy carries only in-frame clones and drops some. The sample contains 130,000 to 150,000 clones, around 72% of which appear only once. Input material: PBMCs. These receptors all come from a man aged 18 to 30 in good health and CMV-seropositive.

V gene TRBV9 combines with J gene TRBJ2-5; D is ambiguous. The tail of the sequence fits TRBJ2-7 better, so the J call may be wrong. Germline CDR1 SGDLS, CDR2 YYNGEE. The CDR3 length is 14 residues. The CDR3 is CASSVDSHSYEQYF. CDR3 nucleotide sequence: TGTGCCAGCAGCGTAGATAGTCACTCCTACGAGCAGTACTTC.

As regards this clone: The sample carries other DNA sequences with the same CDR3. The V and J genes are TRBV9 and TRBJ1-1, with 7 bases identical to TRBD1. This CDR3 has 14 amino acids. Per germline, CDR1 SGDLS and CDR2 YYNGEE. Trimming cost V 0 bases and J 4 bases; bases outside gene matches: 3. CDR3 sequence reads: CASSVEGAGTEAFF. DNA of the CDR3: TGTGCCAGCAGCGTAGAGGGGGCGGGCACTGAAGCTTTCTTT.

The table lists this clone with a few counts. This rearrangement joins TRBV9 to TRBJ2-1, with D tentatively TRBD2 (7 bases). This CDR3 is built from 16 residues. V lost 0 bases, J lost 15 bases, and 25 bases lay in between. Looked up from germline, CDR1 is SGDLS and CDR2 is YYNGEE. Here the CDR3 DNA reads TGTGCCAGCAGCGTAGATGGTTCGGCGGGGGCGTGGAGCACGTTCTTC. Amino acid sequence: CASSVDGSAGAWSTFF.

The chain combines TRBV10-2 with TRBJ2-3; 7 bases map to TRBD1. Germline assignment: CDR1 WSHSY and CDR2 SAAADI. This CDR3 comprises 14 residues. With 6 bases clipped from V and 6 bases from J, the junction kept 9 bases outside the gene matches. In nucleotides, the CDR3 is TGCGCCAGCAGGCCACAGGGGATAGGGGATACGCAGTATTTT. Translation gives CASRPQGIGDTQYF.

This clone appeared a single time. The genes are TRBV9 and TRBJ2-7; TRBD2 matches 7 bases. The trim removed 4 bases at V and 2 bases at J, leaving 15 bases unmatched. This CDR3 contains 17 residues. CDR1 and CDR2 from the germline V gene are SGDLS and YYNGEE. In DNA form, the CDR3 reads TGTGCCAGCAGCAAACTAGCGAGCGCACCTCACCCCTACGAGCAGTACTTC. Amino acids: CASSKLASAPHPYEQYF.

The chain has TRBV7-9 and TRBJ2-5, with D perhaps matching TRBD2 (8 bases). V dropped 4 bases and J dropped 8 bases, with 17 bases sitting between them. This CDR3 has 14 residues. Looked up from germline, CDR1 is SEHNR and CDR2 is FQNEAQ (reference sequence). This CDR3 reads CASSSSREGATQYF. The CDR3 nucleotides are TGTGCCAGCAGCTCCAGCCGGGAGGGGGCCACCCAGTACTTC.

V and J are TRBV7-9 and TRBJ1-2, with 10 bases identical to TRBD1. Per germline, CDR1 SEHNR and CDR2 FQNEAQ (reference sequence). After removal of 4 bases from V and 8 bases from J, the junction contained 7 bases not matched to a gene. The CDR3 is 14 amino acids. In DNA form, the CDR3 reads TGTGCCAGCAGCTCAAGACAGGGGGCGCAAGGCTACACCTTC. Translation: CASSSRQGAQGYTF.

The V gene is TRBV7-9, the J gene TRBJ1-4, with D possibly TRBD1 on 5 matching bases. V lost 5 bases, J lost 0 bases, and 13 bases lay in between. The CDR3 is made up of 16 amino acids. CDR1 is SEHNR and CDR2 is FQNEAQ in the germline V gene (reference sequence). CDR3 in amino acids: CASSRGTGATNEKLFF. The CDR3 bases are TGTGCCAGCAGCCGGGGGACCGGTGCAACTAATGAAAAACTGTTTTTT.

Worth noting for this clone: The sample holds other DNA sequences that translate to the same CDR3. The chain has TRBV19 and TRBJ2-1; 8 nucleotides line up with TRBD1. Germline V lookup: CDR1 LNHDA, CDR2 SQIVND (reference sequence). This CDR3 has 14 residues. Trimming removed 3 bases from V and 4 bases from J; junction bases left unmatched: 2. The CDR3 protein is CASSITGGYNEQFF. The CDR3 nucleotides are TGTGCCAGTAGTATCACAGGGGGTTACAATGAGCAGTTCTTC.

The V call is TRBV5-6, the J call TRBJ2-7; TRBD1 is a possible D gene (5 bases). The V gene lost 0 bases and the J gene lost 2 bases, with 18 bases spanning the gap. This CDR3 is 17 amino acids long. The germline gives CDR1 SGHDT, CDR2 YYEEEE. The CDR3 loop reads CASSLEGIGQGAYEQYF. CDR3 nucleotides: TGTGCCAGCAGCTTGGAAGGGATAGGTCAGGGTGCCTACGAGCAGTACTTC.

This clone has only one observation. The V gene is TRBV19, the J gene TRBJ1-1; the match to TRBD1 covers 10 bases. CDR3 length equals 20 residues. The ends lost 3 bases at V and 3 bases at J; junction bases unmatched: 19. CDR1 is LNHDA, CDR2 SQIVND, per germline (reference sequence). The chain's CDR3 is CASSILPMVGGTGAYTEAFF. CDR3 in DNA: TGTGCCAGTAGTATTCTCCCAATGGTCGGGGGGACAGGGGCGTACACTGAAGCTTTCTTT.

This chain joins TRBV5-1 and TRBJ2-5; TRBD1 matches at 8 bases. The CDR3 has 13 amino acids. The V and J ends lost 4 bases and 5 bases, in that order; junction bases with no gene match: 4. CDR1 is SGHRS, CDR2 YFSETQ, per germline. The CDR3 DNA reads as TGCGCCAGCAGCGTAACAGGGGGGGAGACCCAGTACTTC. Translating gives CASSVTGGETQYF.

The chain links TRBV5-8 to TRBJ2-3, with D tentatively TRBD1 (6 bases). Germline-derived CDR1 and CDR2 are SGHTS and YDEGEE. V was clipped by 3 bases and J by 0 bases, with 11 bases between them. The CDR3 totals 15 residues. CDR3 amino acids: CASSSSGGSTDTQYF. In DNA, the CDR3 is TGTGCCAGCAGCTCCAGTGGGGGCAGCACAGATACGCAGTATTTT.

The chain joins TRBV15 to TRBJ2-7, with TRBD1 matching over 12 bases. CDR1 LNHNV and CDR2 YYDKDF come from the germline V gene (reference sequence). The V segment lost 0 bases and the J segment 3 bases; nucleotides outside the gene matches: 9. CDR3 size: 18 residues. This chain's CDR3 is CATSRDGTGGSDGYEQYF. The CDR3 region has the DNA TGTGCCACCAGCAGAGATGGGACAGGGGGCTCGGACGGCTACGAGCAGTACTTC.

CDR3 sequence (DNA): TGTGCCAGCAGCCCCTTCCCCAGGGCTAACTATGGCTACACCTTC. Translating gives CASSPFPRANYGYTF. The chain recombines TRBV6-6 with TRBJ1-2; tentatively, D is TRBD1 (5 bases). Per germline, CDR1 MNHNY and CDR2 SVGAGI (reference sequence). The CDR3 sequence is 15 residues long. V lost 6 bases to trimming and J lost 0 bases, with 14 bases between them.

The V call is TRBV12-5, the J call TRBJ1-2, with 10 nucleotides matching TRBD1. CDR1 is LGHNT and CDR2 is FRNRAP in the germline V gene. There are 14 residues in the CDR3. The V segment lost 7 bases and the J segment 3 bases; nucleotides outside the gene matches: 5. This CDR3 is CASAPTGGYYGYTF. For the CDR3, the DNA is TGTGCTAGTGCCCCGACAGGGGGCTACTATGGCTACACCTTC.

The genes are TRBV6-5 and TRBJ2-1; tentatively, D is TRBD2 (6 bases). This CDR3 comprises 15 residues. The germline CDR1 and CDR2 sequences are MNHEY and SVGAGI. Trimming removed 9 bases at V and 2 bases at J, with 17 bases between. CDR3 sequence reads: CARTRAPGAYNEQFF. Here the CDR3 DNA reads TGTGCCAGAACGCGGGCCCCGGGGGCCTACAATGAGCAGTTCTTC.

The chain employs TRBV4-2 and TRBJ2-7; 9 positions agree with TRBD1. V shed 4 bases and J 0 bases; nucleotides not matched to a gene: 7. CDR3 length: 16 amino acids. Germline lookup yields CDR1 LGHNA and CDR2 YNFKEQ. The CDR3 bases are TGTGCCAGCAGCCGCGAAGGGACAGGGAGCTCCTACGAGCAGTACTTC. Translation: CASSREGTGSSYEQYF.

The chain links TRBV19 to TRBJ2-3, with TRBD2 as a possible D gene (5 bases). Germline V gene sequence: CDR1 LNHDA, CDR2 SQIVND (reference sequence). Trimming removed 4 bases at V and 2 bases at J, with 10 bases between. The CDR3 runs to 14 residues. The CDR3 nucleotides are TGTGCCAGTAGTAATCCGGGGATCACAGATACGCAGTATTTT. This translates into CASSNPGITDTQYF. Full variable domain (rest looked up from reference TRBV19 and TRBJ2-3): DGGITQSPKYLFRKEGQNVTLSCEQNLNHDAMYWYRQDPGQGLRLIYYSQIVNDFQKGDIAEGYSVSREKKESFPLTVTSAQKNPTAFYLCASSNPGITDTQYFGPGTRLTVL.

The chain carries TRBV19 and TRBJ2-1, with D tentatively TRBD2 (5 bases). The CDR3 has 15 amino acids. V lost 3 bases and J lost 9, with 18 bases in between. From germline, CDR1 is LNHDA and CDR2 SQIVND (reference sequence). The CDR3 loop is CASSIQLAGRSEQFF. The CDR3 nucleotides read TGTGCCAGTAGTATTCAGCTAGCAGGCCGCAGTGAGCAGTTCTTC.

This sequence joins TRBV28 and TRBJ1-1; D remains unclear. V was pared by 6 bases and J by 1 base, with 9 bases between. Germline CDR1 and CDR2: MDHEN and SYDVKM. The CDR3 spans 13 residues. This CDR3 is CASRRHPNTEAFF. DNA for the CDR3: TGTGCCAGCAGACGACACCCGAACACTGAAGCTTTCTTT.